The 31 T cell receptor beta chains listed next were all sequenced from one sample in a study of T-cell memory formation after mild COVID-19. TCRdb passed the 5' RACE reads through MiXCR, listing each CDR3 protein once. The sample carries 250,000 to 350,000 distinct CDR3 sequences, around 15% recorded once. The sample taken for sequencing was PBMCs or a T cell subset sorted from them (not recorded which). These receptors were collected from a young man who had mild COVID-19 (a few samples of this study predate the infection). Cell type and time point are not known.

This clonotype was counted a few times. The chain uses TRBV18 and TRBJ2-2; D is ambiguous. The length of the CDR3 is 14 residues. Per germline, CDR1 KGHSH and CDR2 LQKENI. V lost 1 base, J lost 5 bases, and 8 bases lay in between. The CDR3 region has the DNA TGTGCCAGCTCACCACGGCAGGAGACCGGGGAGCTGTTTTTT. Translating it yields CASSPRQETGELFF. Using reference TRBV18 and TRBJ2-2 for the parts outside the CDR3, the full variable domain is NAGVMQNPRHLVRRRGQEARLRCSPMKGHSHVYWYRQLPEEGLKFMVYLQKENIIDESGMPKERFSAEFPKEGPSILRIQQVVRGDSAAYFCASSPRQETGELFFGEGSRLTVL.

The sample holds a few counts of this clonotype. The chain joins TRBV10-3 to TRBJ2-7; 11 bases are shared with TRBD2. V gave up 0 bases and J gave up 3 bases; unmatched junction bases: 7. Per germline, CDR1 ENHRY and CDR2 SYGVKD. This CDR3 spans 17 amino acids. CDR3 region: CAISESRLAGGVYEQYV. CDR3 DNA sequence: TGTGCCATCAGTGAGTCGAGGCTAGCGGGGGGAGTCTACGAGCAGTACGTC.

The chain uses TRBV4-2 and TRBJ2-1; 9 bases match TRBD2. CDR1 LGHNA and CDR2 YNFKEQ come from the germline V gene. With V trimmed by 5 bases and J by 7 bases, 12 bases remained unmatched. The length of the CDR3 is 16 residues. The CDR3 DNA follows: TGTGCCAGCAGCGTAGATCTGGGCGGGGGGGCAAATGAGCAGTTCTTC. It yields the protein CASSVDLGGGANEQFF.

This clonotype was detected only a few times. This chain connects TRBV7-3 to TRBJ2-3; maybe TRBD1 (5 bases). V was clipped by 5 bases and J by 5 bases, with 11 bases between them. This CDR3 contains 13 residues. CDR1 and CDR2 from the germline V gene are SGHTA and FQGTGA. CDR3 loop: CASSIQGLDTQYF. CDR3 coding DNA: TGTGCCAGCAGCATCCAGGGATTAGATACGCAGTATTTT.

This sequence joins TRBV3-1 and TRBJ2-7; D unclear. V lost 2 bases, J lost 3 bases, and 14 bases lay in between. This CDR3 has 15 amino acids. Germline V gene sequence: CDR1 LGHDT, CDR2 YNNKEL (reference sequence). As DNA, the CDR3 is TGTGCCAGCAGCCAAACCCTTTCAACCGTCTACGAGCAGTACTTC. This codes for CASSQTLSTVYEQYF.

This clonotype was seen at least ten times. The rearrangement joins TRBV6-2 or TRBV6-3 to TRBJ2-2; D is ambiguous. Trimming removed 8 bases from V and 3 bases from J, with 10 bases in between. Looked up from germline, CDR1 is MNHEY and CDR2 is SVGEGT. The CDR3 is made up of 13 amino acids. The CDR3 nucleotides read TGTGCCAGCCGGTCTAGGGACACCGGGGAGCTGTTTTTT. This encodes CASRSRDTGELFF.

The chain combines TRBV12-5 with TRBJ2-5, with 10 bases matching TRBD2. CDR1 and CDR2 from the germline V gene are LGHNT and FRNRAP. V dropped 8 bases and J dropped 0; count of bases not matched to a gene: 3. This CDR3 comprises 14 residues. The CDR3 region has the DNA TGTGCTAGTCGTAGCGGGGGGCACCAAGAGACCCAGTACTTC. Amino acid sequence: CASRSGGHQETQYF.

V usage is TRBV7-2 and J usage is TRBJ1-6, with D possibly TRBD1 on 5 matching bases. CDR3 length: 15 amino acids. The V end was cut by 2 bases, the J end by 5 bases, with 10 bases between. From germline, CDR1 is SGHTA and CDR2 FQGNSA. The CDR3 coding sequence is TGTGCCAGCAGCTTATCGGGGCCTCATAATTCACCCCTCCACTTT. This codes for CASSLSGPHNSPLHF.

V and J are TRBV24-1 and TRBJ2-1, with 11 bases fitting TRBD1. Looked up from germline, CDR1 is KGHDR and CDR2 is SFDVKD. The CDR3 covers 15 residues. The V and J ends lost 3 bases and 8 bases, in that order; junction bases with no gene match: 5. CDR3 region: CATSDPGTGGDEQFF. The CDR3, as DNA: TGTGCCACCAGTGATCCCGGGACAGGGGGGGATGAGCAGTTCTTC.

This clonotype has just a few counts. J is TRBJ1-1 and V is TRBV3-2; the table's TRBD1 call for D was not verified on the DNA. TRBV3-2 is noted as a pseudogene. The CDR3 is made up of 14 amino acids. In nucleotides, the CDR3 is TGTGCCAGCAGCCATACATACTCGGGGGCTGAAGCTTTCTTT. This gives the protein CASSHTYSGAEAFF.

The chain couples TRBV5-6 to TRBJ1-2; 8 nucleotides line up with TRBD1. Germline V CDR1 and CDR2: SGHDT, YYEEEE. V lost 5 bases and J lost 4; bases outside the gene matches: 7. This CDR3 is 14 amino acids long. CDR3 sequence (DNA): TGTGCCAGCAGAGTGGACAGGGAACTCTATGGCTACACCTTC. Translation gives CASRVDRELYGYTF.

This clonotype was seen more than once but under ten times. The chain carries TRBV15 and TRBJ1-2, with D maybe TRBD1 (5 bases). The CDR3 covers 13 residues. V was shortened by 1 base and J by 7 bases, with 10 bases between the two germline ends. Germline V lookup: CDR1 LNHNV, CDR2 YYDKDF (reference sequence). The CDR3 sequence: CATSRGDQGGYTF. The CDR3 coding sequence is TGTGCCACCAGCAGAGGGGACCAGGGTGGCTACACCTTC.

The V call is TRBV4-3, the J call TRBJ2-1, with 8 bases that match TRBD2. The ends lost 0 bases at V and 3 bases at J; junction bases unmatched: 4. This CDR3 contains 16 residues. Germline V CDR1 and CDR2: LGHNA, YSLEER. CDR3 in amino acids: CASSQDASGGYNEQFF. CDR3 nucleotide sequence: TGCGCCAGCAGCCAAGATGCAAGCGGGGGCTACAATGAGCAGTTCTTC.

The CDR3 protein is CASSYVISGQFF. DNA of the CDR3: TGTGCCAGCAGTTACGTGATTAGCGGGCAGTTCTTC. The gene calls are TRBV6-2 or TRBV6-3 and TRBJ2-1; D is possibly TRBD2 (6 bases). The germline V and J ends were trimmed by 2 bases and 12 bases, with 11 bases remaining between them. The CDR3 is 12 amino acids. The V gene's germline CDR1 is MNHEY and CDR2 SVGEGT.

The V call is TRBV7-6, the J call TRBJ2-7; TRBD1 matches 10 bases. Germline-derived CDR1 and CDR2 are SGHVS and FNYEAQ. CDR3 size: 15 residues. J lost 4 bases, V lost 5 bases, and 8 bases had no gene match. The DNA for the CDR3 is TGTGCCAGCAGCCTCCTAAGGGACAGGGGTTACGAGCAGTACTTC. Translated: CASSLLRDRGYEQYF. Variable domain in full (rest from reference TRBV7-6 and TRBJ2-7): GAGVSQSPRYKVTKRGQDVALRCDPISGHVSLYWYRQALGQGPEFLTYFNYEAQQDKSGLPNDRFSAERPEGSISTLTIQRTEQRDSAMYRCASSLLRDRGYEQYFGPGTRLTVT.

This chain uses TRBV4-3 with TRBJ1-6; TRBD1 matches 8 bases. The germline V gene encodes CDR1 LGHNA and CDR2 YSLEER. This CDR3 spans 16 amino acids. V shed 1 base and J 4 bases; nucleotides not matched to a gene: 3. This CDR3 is CASSQGQGLYNSPLHF. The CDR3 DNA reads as TGCGCCAGCAGCCAAGGACAGGGGCTTTATAATTCACCCCTCCACTTT.

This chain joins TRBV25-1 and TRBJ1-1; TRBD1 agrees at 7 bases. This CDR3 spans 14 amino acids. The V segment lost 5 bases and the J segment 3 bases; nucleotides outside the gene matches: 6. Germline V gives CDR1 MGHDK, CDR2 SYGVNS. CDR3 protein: CASSPPDRYTEAFF. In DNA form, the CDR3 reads TGTGCCAGCAGTCCCCCGGACAGGTACACTGAAGCTTTCTTT.

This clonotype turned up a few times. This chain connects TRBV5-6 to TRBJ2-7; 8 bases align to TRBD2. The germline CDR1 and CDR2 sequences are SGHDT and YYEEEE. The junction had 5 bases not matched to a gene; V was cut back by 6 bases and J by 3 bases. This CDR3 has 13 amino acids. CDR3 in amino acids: CASNTRGGYEQYV. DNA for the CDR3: TGTGCCAGCAACACTCGGGGGGGCTACGAGCAGTACGTC.

This CDR3 is CAISWVQGETQYF. The CDR3 DNA reads as TGTGCCATCAGTTGGGTCCAAGGAGAGACCCAGTACTTC. This chain joins TRBV10-3 and TRBJ2-5; D is ambiguous. This CDR3 has 13 residues. CDR1 ENHRY and CDR2 SYGVKD come from the germline V gene. The V end was cut by 5 bases, the J end by 4 bases, with 11 bases between.

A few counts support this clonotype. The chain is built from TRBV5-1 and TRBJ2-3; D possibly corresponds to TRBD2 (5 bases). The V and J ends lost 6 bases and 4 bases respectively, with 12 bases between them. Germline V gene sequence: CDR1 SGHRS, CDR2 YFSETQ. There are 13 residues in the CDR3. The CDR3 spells CASIPDGADTQYF. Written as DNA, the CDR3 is TGCGCCAGCATCCCGGACGGGGCAGATACGCAGTATTTT.

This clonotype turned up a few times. The CDR3 here is CASSQNGANQPQHF. The DNA of the CDR3 is TGTGCCAGCAGCCAAAACGGGGCAAATCAGCCCCAGCATTTT. This sequence joins TRBV3-1 and TRBJ1-5; D perhaps matches TRBD1 (5 bases). From germline, CDR1 is LGHDT and CDR2 YNNKEL (reference sequence). Trimming stripped 2 bases from V and 4 bases from J, with 9 bases between. The CDR3 is made up of 14 amino acids.

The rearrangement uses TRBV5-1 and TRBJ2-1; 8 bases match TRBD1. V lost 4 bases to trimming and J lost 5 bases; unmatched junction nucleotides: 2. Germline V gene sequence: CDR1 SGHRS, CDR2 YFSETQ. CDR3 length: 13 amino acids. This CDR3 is CASSRTGNNEQFF. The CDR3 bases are TGCGCCAGCAGCCGGACAGGGAACAATGAGCAGTTCTTC.

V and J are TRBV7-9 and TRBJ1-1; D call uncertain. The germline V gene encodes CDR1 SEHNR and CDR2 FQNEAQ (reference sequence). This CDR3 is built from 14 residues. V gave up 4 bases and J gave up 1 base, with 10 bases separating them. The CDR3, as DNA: TGTGCCAGCAGCTCGGTTGGAGGGAACACTGAAGCTTTCTTT. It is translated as CASSSVGGNTEAFF.

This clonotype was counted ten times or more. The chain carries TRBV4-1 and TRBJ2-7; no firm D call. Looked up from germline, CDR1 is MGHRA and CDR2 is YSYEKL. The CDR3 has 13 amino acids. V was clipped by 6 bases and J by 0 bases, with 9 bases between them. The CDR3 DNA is TGCGCCAGCAGGGGCAGGAGCTCCTACGAGCAGTACTTC. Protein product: CASRGRSSYEQYF.

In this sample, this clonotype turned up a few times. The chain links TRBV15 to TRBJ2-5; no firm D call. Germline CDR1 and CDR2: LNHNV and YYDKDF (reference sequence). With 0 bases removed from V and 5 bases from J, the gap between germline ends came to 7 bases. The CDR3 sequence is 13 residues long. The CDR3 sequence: CATSRDDGETQYF. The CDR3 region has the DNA TGTGCCACCAGCAGAGATGACGGTGAGACCCAGTACTTC.

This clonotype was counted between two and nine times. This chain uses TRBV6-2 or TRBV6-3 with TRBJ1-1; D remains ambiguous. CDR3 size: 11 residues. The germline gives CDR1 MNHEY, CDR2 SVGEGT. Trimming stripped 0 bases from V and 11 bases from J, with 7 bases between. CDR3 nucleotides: TGTGCCAGCAGTTACTCGAGAGCCGCTTTCTTT. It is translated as CASSYSRAAFF.

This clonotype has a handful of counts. The CDR3 protein is CASSLFWLASVNTDTQYF. The CDR3 coding sequence is TGTGCCAGCAGCTTGTTTTGGTTGGCTAGCGTAAACACAGATACGCAGTATTTT. The chain joins TRBV5-6 to TRBJ2-3, with TRBD2 as a possible D gene (6 bases). Germline assignment: CDR1 SGHDT and CDR2 YYEEEE. The V end was cut by 1 base, the J end by 2 bases, with 20 bases between. The CDR3 length is 18 residues.

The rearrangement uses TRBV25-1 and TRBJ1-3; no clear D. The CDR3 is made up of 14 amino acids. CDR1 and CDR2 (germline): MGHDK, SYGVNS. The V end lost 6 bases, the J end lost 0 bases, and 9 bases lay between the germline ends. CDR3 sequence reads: CASRKGTSGNTIYF. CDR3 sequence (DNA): TGTGCCAGCAGGAAGGGCACCTCTGGAAACACCATATATTTT.

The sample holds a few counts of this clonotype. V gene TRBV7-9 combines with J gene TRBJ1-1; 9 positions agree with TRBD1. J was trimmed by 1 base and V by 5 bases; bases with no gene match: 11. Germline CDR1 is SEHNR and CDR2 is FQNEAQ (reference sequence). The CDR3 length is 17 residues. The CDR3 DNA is TGTGCCAGCAGCCTACGGCGGGACAGGGCACCGAACACTGAAGCTTTCTTT. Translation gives CASSLRRDRAPNTEAFF.

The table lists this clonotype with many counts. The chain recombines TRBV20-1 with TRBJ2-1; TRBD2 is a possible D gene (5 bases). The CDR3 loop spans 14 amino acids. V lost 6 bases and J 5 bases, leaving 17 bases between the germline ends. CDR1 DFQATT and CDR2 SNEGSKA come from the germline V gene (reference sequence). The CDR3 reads CSAPDRSGNNEQFF. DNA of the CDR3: TGCAGTGCCCCAGATCGCAGCGGTAACAATGAGCAGTTCTTC.

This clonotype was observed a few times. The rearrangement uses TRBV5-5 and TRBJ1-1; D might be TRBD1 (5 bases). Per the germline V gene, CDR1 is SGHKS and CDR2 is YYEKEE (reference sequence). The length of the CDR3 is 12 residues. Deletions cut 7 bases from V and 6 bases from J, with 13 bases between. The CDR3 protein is CASEGARPEAFF. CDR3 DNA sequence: TGTGCCAGCGAAGGGGCGAGGCCTGAAGCTTTCTTT.